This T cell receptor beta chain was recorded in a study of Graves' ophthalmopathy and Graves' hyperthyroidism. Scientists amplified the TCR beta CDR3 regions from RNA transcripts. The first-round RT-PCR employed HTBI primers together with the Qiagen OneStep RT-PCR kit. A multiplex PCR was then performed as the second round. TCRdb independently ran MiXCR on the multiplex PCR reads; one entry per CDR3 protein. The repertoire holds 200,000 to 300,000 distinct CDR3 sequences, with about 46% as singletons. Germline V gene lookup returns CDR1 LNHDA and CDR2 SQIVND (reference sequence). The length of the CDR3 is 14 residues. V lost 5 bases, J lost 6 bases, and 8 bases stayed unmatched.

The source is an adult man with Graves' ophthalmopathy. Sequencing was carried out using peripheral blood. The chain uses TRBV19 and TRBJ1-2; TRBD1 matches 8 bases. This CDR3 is CASSEHRGGDGYTF. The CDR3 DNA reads TGTGCCAGTAGTGAGCACAGGGGGGGTGATGGCTACACCTTC. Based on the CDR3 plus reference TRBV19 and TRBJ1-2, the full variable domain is DGGITQSPKYLFRKEGQNVTLSCEQNLNHDAMYWYRQDPGQGLRLIYYSQIVNDFQKGDIAEGYSVSREKKESFPLTVTSAQKNPTAFYLCASSEHRGGDGYTFGSGTRLTVV.